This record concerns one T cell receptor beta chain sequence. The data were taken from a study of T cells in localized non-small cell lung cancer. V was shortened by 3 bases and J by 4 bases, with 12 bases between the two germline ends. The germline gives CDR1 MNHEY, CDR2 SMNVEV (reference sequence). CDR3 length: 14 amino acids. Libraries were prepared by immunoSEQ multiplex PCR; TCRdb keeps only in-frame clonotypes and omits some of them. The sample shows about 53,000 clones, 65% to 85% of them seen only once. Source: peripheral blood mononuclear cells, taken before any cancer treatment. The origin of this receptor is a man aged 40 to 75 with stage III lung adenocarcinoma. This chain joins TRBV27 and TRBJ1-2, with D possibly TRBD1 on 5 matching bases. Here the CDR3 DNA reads TGTGCCAGCAGTTTTGGGGGGGTAGGCTATGGCTACACCTTC. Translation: CASSFGGVGYGYTF.